The rows below give T cell receptor beta chains drawn from one sample of a study of blood T cell repertoires in COVID-19. Some clones are missing from TCRdb's copy, which holds only in-frame ones; the method was immunoSEQ multiplex PCR. The repertoire consists of 350,000 to 450,000 clones, with roughly 90% occurring once and the leading ten covering over 0.7%. The sequenced material came from PBMCs or T cells enriched from blood (not recorded which). These receptors were collected from a woman in her thirties or forties who had been exposed to COVID-19. The CDR3 runs from the conserved cysteine through the conserved F or W. The D gene is left open where the match is weak. Clone size, where shown, is once, few, many, or a class for clones that have expanded.

V: TRBV4-3; length: 15; size: once; J: TRBJ2-3; D: TRBD1; DNA: TGCGCCAGCAGCCAAGAGAACAGGGGCCCAGATACGCAGTATTTT; CDR3: CASSQENRGPDTQYF
V: TRBV5-6; length: 13; size: .; J: TRBJ1-1; D: .; DNA: TGTGCCAGCAGGGCGGGGGCGGGCACTGAAGCTTTCTTT; CDR3: CASRAGAGTEAFF
V: TRBV5-1; length: 15; size: .; J: TRBJ1-5; D: .; DNA: TGCGCCAGCAGCCGCACAGGAGACCCTAATCAGCCCCAGCATTTT; CDR3: CASSRTGDPNQPQHF
V: TRBV6-6; length: 12; size: few; J: TRBJ2-5; D: .; DNA: TGTGCCAGCAGTTACCCCCAGGGGACCCAGTACTTC; CDR3: CASSYPQGTQYF
V: TRBV27; length: 15; size: .; J: TRBJ1-5; D: .; DNA: TGTGCCAGCAGTTTGTCACCCCCCTCCAGGCAGCCCCAGCATTTT; CDR3: CASSLSPPSRQPQHF
V: TRBV6-4; length: 15; size: .; J: TRBJ1-1; D: .; DNA: TGTGCCAGCAGTGACTCGGTGCAGTTGAACACTGAAGCTTTCTTT; CDR3: CASSDSVQLNTEAFF
V: TRBV24-1; length: 14; size: .; J: TRBJ1-5; D: .; DNA: TGTGCCACCAGTGATACTGACAGCGTCCAGCCCCAGCATTTT; CDR3: CATSDTDSVQPQHF
V: TRBV19; length: 15; size: .; J: TRBJ2-1; D: TRBD2; DNA: TGTGCCAGTAGTACGACTAGCGGGGACTACAATGAGCAGTTCTTC; CDR3: CASSTTSGDYNEQFF
V: TRBV7-6; length: 14; size: .; J: TRBJ2-1; D: .; DNA: TGTGCCAGCAGCTTATTTCTCCGAGGGGGTGAGCAGTTCTTC; CDR3: CASSLFLRGGEQFF
V: TRBV14; length: 15; size: .; J: TRBJ2-1; D: TRBD2; DNA: TGTGCCAGCAGCCTCCTTGGTGCTAGCGGGGATGAGCAGTTCTTC; CDR3: CASSLLGASGDEQFF
V: TRBV7-9; length: 15; size: .; J: TRBJ2-2; D: .; DNA: TGTGCCAGCAGCGGACGGGAGACAGACACCGGGGAGCTGTTTTTT; CDR3: CASSGRETDTGELFF
V: TRBV5-1; length: 13; size: once; J: TRBJ2-7; D: .; DNA: TGCGCCAGCAGCTTAACAAGCTCCTACGAGCAGTACTTC; CDR3: CASSLTSSYEQYF
V: TRBV7-6; length: 17; size: .; J: TRBJ1-4; D: .; DNA: TGTGCCAGCAGTCTAACAAACCGGGGGGGGTTAGGCGAAAAACTGTTTTTT; CDR3: CASSLTNRGGLGEKLFF
V: TRBV25-1; length: 12; size: .; J: TRBJ1-1; D: .; DNA: TGTGCCAGCAGAACAGGGATCACTGAAGCTTTCTTT; CDR3: CASRTGITEAFF
V: TRBV7-9; length: 13; size: .; J: TRBJ1-2; D: TRBD1; DNA: TGTGCCAGCGGACACGAAAGGACAGGGCCCAGCACCTTC; CDR3: CASGHERTGPSTF
V: TRBV18; length: 16; size: .; J: TRBJ2-7; D: .; DNA: TGTGCCAGCTCACAACCGGGACAACTTCCATCGCACGAGCAGTACTTC; CDR3: CASSQPGQLPSHEQYF
V: TRBV19; length: 15; size: .; J: TRBJ1-2; D: .; DNA: TGTGCCAGTAGTATGGCGGGTGGCTGGAACTATGGCTACACCTTC; CDR3: CASSMAGGWNYGYTF
V: TRBV19; length: 16; size: .; J: TRBJ1-2; D: .; DNA: TGTGCCAGTAGTATACTAACAGGGCGGCCCAACTATGGCTACACCTTC; CDR3: CASSILTGRPNYGYTF
V: TRBV18; length: 13; size: .; J: TRBJ2-5; D: .; DNA: TGTGCCAGCTCACTTGTCCAGCAAGAGACCCAGTACTTC; CDR3: CASSLVQQETQYF
V: TRBV19; length: 15; size: .; J: TRBJ1-5; D: TRBD1; DNA: TGTGCCAGCAAGACAGGGGGAGGGGGCAATCAGCCCCAGCATTTT; CDR3: CASKTGGGGNQPQHF
V: TRBV11-2; length: 16; size: .; J: TRBJ2-3; D: TRBD2; DNA: TGTGCCAGCAGCTTACGACTAGCGGCTAGCACAGATACGCAGTATTTT; CDR3: CASSLRLAASTDTQYF
V: TRBV5-1; length: 15; size: .; J: TRBJ2-5; D: TRBD2; DNA: TGCGCCAGCAGCTTGGGAAGCGGGGCCCAAGAGACCCAGTACTTC; CDR3: CASSLGSGAQETQYF
V: TRBV9; length: 14; size: .; J: TRBJ2-5; D: TRBD2; DNA: TGTGCCAGCAGCGCCAGACTAGCGGTGGAGACCCAGTACTTC; CDR3: CASSARLAVETQYF
V: TRBV7-3; length: 13; size: .; J: TRBJ1-1; D: .; DNA: TGTGCCAGCAGCTTACAACGGTACACTGAAGCTTTCTTT; CDR3: CASSLQRYTEAFF
V: TRBV3-1/TRBV3-2; length: 15; size: .; J: TRBJ2-7; D: .; DNA: TGTGCCAGCAGCCCCTCCGCTGGGAGGTCCTACGAGCAGTACTTC; CDR3: CASSPSAGRSYEQYF
V: TRBV7-2; length: 14; size: .; J: TRBJ1-2; D: .; DNA: TGTGCCAGCAGCCACCCTATCGCCAACTATGGCTACACCTTC; CDR3: CASSHPIANYGYTF
V: TRBV3-1/TRBV3-2; length: 12; size: .; J: TRBJ2-7; D: .; DNA: TGTGCCAGCAGCCAAGATGGGGTAGCGGTAGACTTC; CDR3: CASSQDGVAVDF
V: TRBV7-9; length: 13; size: once; J: TRBJ1-2; D: .; DNA: TGTGCCAGCAGCAGGGCCCAGTCCTATGGCTACACCTTC; CDR3: CASSRAQSYGYTF
V: TRBV7-9; length: 16; size: .; J: TRBJ1-1; D: .; DNA: TGTGCCAGCAGCCAATCGAGGGGGTTCTTCAACACTGAAGCTTTCTTT; CDR3: CASSQSRGFFNTEAFF
V: TRBV19; length: 18; size: few; J: TRBJ2-2; D: TRBD2; DNA: TGTGCCAGTAGTACGGGACTAGCGGGGGGCTATCCCCCCGGGGAGCTGTTTTTT; CDR3: CASSTGLAGGYPPGELFF
V: TRBV3-1/TRBV3-2; length: 14; size: .; J: TRBJ1-3; D: .; DNA: TGTGCCAGCATCCGGGACATCCGTGGAAACACCATATATTTT; CDR3: CASIRDIRGNTIYF
V: TRBV11-3; length: 14; size: .; J: TRBJ1-1; D: .; DNA: TGTGCCAGCAGCTTAGAAGCGGGGGGCAAGGTAGCTTTCTTT; CDR3: CASSLEAGGKVAFF
V: TRBV20-1; length: 14; size: .; J: TRBJ2-5; D: TRBD1; DNA: TGCAGTGCTAGTTTTACAGGGGTACAAGAGACCCAGTACTTC; CDR3: CSASFTGVQETQYF
V: TRBV7-9; length: 10; size: .; J: TRBJ2-7; D: .; DNA: TGTGCCAGCCCCGCCCGACTCGGGTACTTC; CDR3: CASPARLGYF
V: TRBV11-2; length: 13; size: .; J: TRBJ1-6; D: TRBD1; DNA: TGTGCCAGCAGTCGGGACAGAACATCACCCCTCCACTTT; CDR3: CASSRDRTSPLHF
V: TRBV3-1/TRBV3-2; length: 17; size: .; J: TRBJ1-3; D: .; DNA: TGTGCCAGCAGCCAAGGGGACACGCACCTCTCTGGAAACACCATATATTTT; CDR3: CASSQGDTHLSGNTIYF
V: TRBV27; length: 13; size: once; J: TRBJ1-2; D: .; DNA: TGTGCCAGCAGTTTGAGGGTTAACTATGGCTACACCTTC; CDR3: CASSLRVNYGYTF
V: TRBV21-1; length: 17; size: .; J: TRBJ1-2; D: .; DNA: TGTGCCAGCAGCGAGGTAACAGGGGGCCATAAATTTTATGGCTACACCTTC; CDR3: CASSEVTGGHKFYGYTF
V: TRBV6-2/TRBV6-3; length: 15; size: .; J: TRBJ2-1; D: TRBD2; DNA: TGTGCCAGCAGTTACTCTGGCGGGGGGGCACAGGAGCAGTTCTTC; CDR3: CASSYSGGGAQEQFF
V: TRBV5-1; length: 17; size: .; J: TRBJ2-5; D: TRBD2; DNA: TGCGCCAGCAGCTTGCACGGGACTAGCGGGACGGGGGAGACCCAGTACTTC; CDR3: CASSLHGTSGTGETQYF
V: TRBV3-1/TRBV3-2; length: 17; size: .; J: TRBJ1-3; D: .; DNA: TGTGCCAGCAGCCAAGCTCCTGCAGGAAGCTCTGGAAACACCATATATTTT; CDR3: CASSQAPAGSSGNTIYF
V: TRBV15; length: 13; size: .; J: TRBJ2-1; D: .; DNA: TGTGCCACCAGCCCGCACCAAGGAGCTGAGCAGTTCTTC; CDR3: CATSPHQGAEQFF
V: TRBV30; length: 17; size: .; J: TRBJ2-1; D: TRBD2; DNA: TGTGCCTGGAGTCTAGGACTAGCGGGAGGAAAGTACAATGAGCAGTTCTTC; CDR3: CAWSLGLAGGKYNEQFF
V: TRBV3-1/TRBV3-2; length: 17; size: .; J: TRBJ2-6; D: TRBD2; DNA: TGTGCCAGCAGCCAGGGTAGCGGGGGTTCTGGGGCCAACGTCCTGACTTTC; CDR3: CASSQGSGGSGANVLTF
V: TRBV7-3; length: 16; size: once; J: TRBJ2-7; D: TRBD1; DNA: TGTGCCAGCAGCCGGGACAGGTTGGCTCCGATCGACGAGCAGTACTTC; CDR3: CASSRDRLAPIDEQYF
V: TRBV10-2; length: 14; size: .; J: TRBJ2-7; D: TRBD1; DNA: TGCGCCAGCAGTGGGAGTGGCCCAGGGGGCGAGCAGTACTTC; CDR3: CASSGSGPGGEQYF
V: TRBV3-1/TRBV3-2; length: 14; size: .; J: TRBJ2-3; D: .; DNA: TGTGCCAGCAGCCAAGGTGGCAACACAGATACGCAGTATTTT; CDR3: CASSQGGNTDTQYF
V: TRBV6-6; length: 12; size: .; J: TRBJ2-1; D: TRBD2; DNA: TGTGCCACCGGCGGGGGGGTCGATGAGCAGTTCTTC; CDR3: CATGGGVDEQFF
V: TRBV11-3; length: 16; size: once; J: TRBJ1-2; D: .; DNA: TGTGCCAGCAGCGTAACAAGGACAGCCCTCGCCTATGGCTACACCTTC; CDR3: CASSVTRTALAYGYTF
V: TRBV3-1/TRBV3-2; length: 15; size: .; J: TRBJ2-7; D: TRBD1; DNA: TGTGCCAGCAGCCAAACCCCGGGACAGTTCTACGAGCAGTACTTC; CDR3: CASSQTPGQFYEQYF
V: TRBV5-1; length: 14; size: .; J: TRBJ2-1; D: TRBD1; DNA: TGCGCCAGCAGCTTGCGACAGGGGGCTAATGAGCAGTTCTTC; CDR3: CASSLRQGANEQFF